This T cell receptor (beta chain) stems from a study of T cell responses to AZD1222 COVID-19 vaccine. Study outcomes and limitations: Once two AZD1222 doses were given, Spike-specific TCR breadth and depth went up. Scientists sampled the repertoires only once the peak T cell response had passed. The donor cohort was predominantly white British with a female majority, and clonal diversity may have been underestimated. Spike was spanned by vaccine-associated CD4 TCRs, with dominance at 160-218 and 743-854.

Remarks on this clone: Its specificity is unknown.

Germline CDR1 MGHDK, CDR2 SYGVNS. CDR3 length: 15 amino acids. Deletions cut 4 bases from V and 7 bases from J, with 14 bases between. Using immunoSEQ multiplex PCR, the repertoire was profiled, and TCRdb retains in-frame clones only, with some absent. The sample shows approximately 130,000 clones, around 86% of them seen only once. The sequence derives from an adult who received the AZD1222 COVID-19 vaccine. This rearrangement joins TRBV25-1 to TRBJ1-6; D uncertain. The specimen comprised peripheral blood, sampled 28 days after the second AZD1222 dose. The CDR3 sequence: CASSGARELNSPLHF. The CDR3 DNA reads as TGTGCCAGCAGTGGCGCAAGGGAGTTGAATTCACCCCTCCACTTT.